The present T cell receptor (beta chain) was sequenced within a study of regulatory T cells in long-lasting Graves disease. Germline V gives CDR1 SGHRS, CDR2 YFSETQ. Deletions cut 5 bases from V and 1 base from J, with 19 bases between. The CDR3 is 17 residues long. Arm-PCR with iRepertoire HTBI primers amplified the CDR3 regions for these TCR beta libraries. Source study methods: Overall, samples carried approximately 60 TRBV and around 15 TRBJ segments. TCRdb passed the multiplex PCR reads through MiXCR, listing each CDR3 protein once. What appears here as the V and J calls and clone size reflects TCRdb's work, not the paper's. The table has 560,000 or so distinct CDR3 sequences, about 16% seen once; the top ten hold around 11%. The time point denotes: newly diagnosed GD, antithyroid drugs for less than 3 months. Preparation of the TCR library used RNA extracted from PBMCs. The sample holds many counts of this clonotype. Antigen unknown.

Study-wide results and limits: TRBV28, TRBJ1-2 and TRBJ2-5 were favored in persistent disease. Relative to new patients (966), persistent patients exhibited greater sharing of public clonotypes (approximately 2,500).

The same specimen was also included in a second study, on T cells in Graves' hyperthyroidism and ophthalmopathy. That report adds: From stable hyperthyroidism, ophthalmopathy was separated by a 13 V-J model.

The sequence derives from a man aged 18-30 years with Graves disease. This chain connects TRBV5-1 to TRBJ2-1; possibly TRBD1 or TRBD2 for D (6 bases each). The sequencing used peripheral blood mononuclear cells (PBMCs), collected at new diagnosis, from a patient treated with antithyroid drugs. The CDR3 coding sequence is TGCGCCAGCAGTGGGGCAGGGGTTCGGGGGTCCTACAATGAGCAGTTCTTC. Translation: CASSGAGVRGSYNEQFF.